Reported below is one T cell receptor (beta chain). The sample originates from a study of blood T cell repertoires in COVID-19. The overall study: Italy, Spain and the United States were the sources of the convalescent and acute COVID-19 samples. From T cells, B-cell-depleted T cells, or PBMCs came the material, which was cDNA or gDNA.

In the original workflow: Reference gene primers were amplified, and this amplification served to estimate nucleated cell counts. Profiling relied on immunoSEQ multiplex PCR, and the TCRdb table lists in-frame clones only, not all of them. The DNA was the basis for D and trimming; V, J and clone size are from that table. The sample includes about 120,000 clones, approximately 74% of them seen just once. In germline, CDR1 is MDHEN, CDR2 SYDVKM. V lost 3 bases, J lost 8 bases, and 16 bases lay in between. The CDR3 totals 15 residues. The rearrangement links TRBV28 to TRBJ1-4; weak D call: TRBD1 (6 bases). The clonotype comes from a man in his fifties or sixties with acute or convalescent COVID-19. Material for sequencing was peripheral blood. CDR3 in amino acids: CASSFAGASEEKLFF. The CDR3 nucleotides are TGTGCCAGCAGTTTTGCGGGGGCCTCTGAGGAAAAACTGTTTTTT. The entire variable domain, with the rest obtained from reference TRBV28 and TRBJ1-4, is as follows: DVKVTQSSRYLVKRTGEKVFLECVQDMDHENMFWYRQDPGLGLRLIYFSYDVKMKEKGDIPEGYSVSREKKERFSLILESASTNQTSMYLCASSFAGASEEKLFFGSGTQLSVL.